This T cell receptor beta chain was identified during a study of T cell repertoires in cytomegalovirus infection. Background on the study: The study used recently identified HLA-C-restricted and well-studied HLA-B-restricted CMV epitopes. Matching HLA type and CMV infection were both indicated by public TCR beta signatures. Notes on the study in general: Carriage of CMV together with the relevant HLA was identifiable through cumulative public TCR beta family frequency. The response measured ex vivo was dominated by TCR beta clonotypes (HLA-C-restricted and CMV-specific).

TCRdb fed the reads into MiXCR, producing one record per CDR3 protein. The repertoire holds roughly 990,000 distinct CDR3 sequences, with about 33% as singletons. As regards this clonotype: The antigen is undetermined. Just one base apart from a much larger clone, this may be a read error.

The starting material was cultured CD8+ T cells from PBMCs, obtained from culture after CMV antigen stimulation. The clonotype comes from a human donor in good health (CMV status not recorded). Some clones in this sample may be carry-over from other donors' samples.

CDR3 sequence: CASSLVVVKTQYF. The CDR3 coding sequence is TGTGCCAGCAGCTTAGTAGTAGTTAAGACCCAGTACTTC. The chain recombines TRBV7-2 with TRBJ2-5; D call uncertain. Germline V gene data show CDR1 as SGHTA and CDR2 as FQGNSA. V was cut by 1 base and J by 6 bases, with 9 bases left in between. This CDR3 contains 13 residues.